A single sample gave rise to the 24 T cell receptor beta chains below, sequenced in a study of cytomegalovirus exposure and HLA in healthy donors. Researchers ran the PCR with 60 Vbeta and 13 Jbeta primers. Only in-frame clones appear in the TCRdb table, and some are missing; sequencing was by immunoSEQ multiplex PCR. The sample has about 180,000 clones; about 79% are singletons. Sequences were obtained from PBMCs. All receptors come from a man in his forties or fifties in good health and CMV-seropositive.

V is TRBV18 and J is TRBJ2-3; 7 nucleotides match TRBD2. V gave up 3 bases and J gave up 7 bases; unmatched junction bases: 7. CDR3 size: 14 residues. The germline V gene has CDR1 KGHSH and CDR2 LQKENI. CDR3 amino acids: CASSPTPSGHTQYF. Here the CDR3 DNA reads TGTGCCAGCTCACCGACTCCTAGCGGACATACGCAGTATTTT. Combining the CDR3 with reference TRBV18 and TRBJ2-3 gives the whole variable domain NAGVMQNPRHLVRRRGQEARLRCSPMKGHSHVYWYRQLPEEGLKFMVYLQKENIIDESGMPKERFSAEFPKEGPSILRIQQVVRGDSAAYFCASSPTPSGHTQYFGPGTRLTVL.

The CDR3 reads CASSLKVLAYGYTF. In nucleotides, the CDR3 is TGTGCCAGCAGCTTGAAAGTCTTGGCCTATGGCTACACCTTC. This sequence joins TRBV5-6 and TRBJ1-2; D not resolved. V lost 1 base to trimming and J lost 4 bases, with 11 bases between them. The CDR3 spans 14 residues. Germline CDR1 SGHDT, CDR2 YYEEEE. The full variable domain, in which reference TRBV5-6 and TRBJ1-2 provide the parts outside the CDR3, is DAGVTQSPTHLIKTRGQQVTLRCSPKSGHDTVSWYQQALGQGPQFIFQYYEEEERQRGNFPDRFSGHQFPNYSSELNVNALLLGDSALYLCASSLKVLAYGYTFGSGTRLTVV.

This sequence joins TRBV5-1 and TRBJ2-2; possible D gene TRBD2, 6 bases. CDR1 and CDR2 (germline): SGHRS, YFSETQ. Trimming shortened V by 4 bases and J by 6 bases, and 16 bases separated the two germline ends. This CDR3 has 15 amino acids. In DNA form, the CDR3 reads TGCGCCAGCAGCGAGCCATTTGGGGGGTCCGGGGAGCTGTTTTTT. Amino acids: CASSEPFGGSGELFF.

The V gene is TRBV28, the J gene TRBJ1-1; D gene uncertain. V lost 10 bases and J lost 1, with 10 bases in between. This CDR3 comprises 12 residues. Germline V gene sequence: CDR1 MDHEN, CDR2 SYDVKM. The CDR3 region is CATALENTEAFF. Written as DNA, the CDR3 is TGTGCCACCGCACTCGAGAACACTGAAGCTTTCTTT.

The chain has TRBV7-2 and TRBJ2-1, with TRBD2 matching over 8 bases. The CDR3 consists of 14 residues. Germline CDR1 is SGHTA and CDR2 is FQGNSA. V shed 1 base, J shed 7 bases, and the junction held 3 bases outside the gene matches. The CDR3 region has the DNA TGTGCCAGCAGCTTAGATAGCGGGGAGAATGAGCAGTTCTTC. Translation: CASSLDSGENEQFF.

The chain recombines TRBV18 with TRBJ1-5; 7 bases line up with TRBD1. J lost 5 bases, V lost 0 bases, and 7 bases had no gene match. This CDR3 is 16 amino acids long. Germline V gene lookup returns CDR1 KGHSH and CDR2 LQKENI. The CDR3 bases are TGTGCCAGCTCACCACCTACGGGACAGATTTATCAGCCCCAGCATTTT. Translated, it gives CASSPPTGQIYQPQHF.

The sample holds a few counts of this clone. V gene TRBV5-1 combines with J gene TRBJ1-5; perhaps TRBD1 as D (5 bases). The CDR3 sequence is 15 residues long. V lost 0 bases and J lost 0, with 7 bases in between. Germline V gene sequence: CDR1 SGHRS, CDR2 YFSETQ. CDR3 in DNA: TGCGCCAGCAGCTTGGACAGGAGTAGCAATCAGCCCCAGCATTTT. Translation: CASSLDRSSNQPQHF.

This chain joins TRBV28 and TRBJ2-7, with D tentatively TRBD1 (6 bases). The CDR3 totals 16 residues. In germline, CDR1 is MDHEN, CDR2 SYDVKM. V was shortened by 0 bases and J by 2 bases, with 14 bases between the two germline ends. Here the CDR3 reads CASSLWGAGGTYEQYF. CDR3 coding DNA: TGTGCCAGCAGTTTATGGGGGGCCGGCGGTACCTACGAGCAGTACTTC.

The chain uses TRBV11-2 and TRBJ2-3; D perhaps matches TRBD2 (6 bases). The germline V gene encodes CDR1 SGHAT and CDR2 FQNNGV. CDR3 size: 14 residues. The germline V and J ends were trimmed by 0 bases and 8 bases, with 12 bases remaining between them. This CDR3 is CASSLDPIGSTQYF. The CDR3 bases are TGTGCCAGCAGCTTAGATCCGATCGGGAGTACGCAGTATTTT. Looking up the rest from reference TRBV11-2 and TRBJ2-3 gives the full variable domain: EAGVAQSPRYKIIEKRQSVAFWCNPISGHATLYWYQQILGQGPKLLIQFQNNGVVDDSQLPKDRFSAERLKGVDSTLKIQPAKLEDSAVYLCASSLDPIGSTQYFGPGTRLTVL.

The chain combines TRBV11-3 with TRBJ2-7; D call uncertain. V lost 6 bases to trimming and J lost 3 bases, with 9 bases between them. Germline V gene lookup returns CDR1 SGHNT and CDR2 YENEEA. This CDR3 comprises 12 residues. The CDR3 DNA is TGTGCCAGCAGATCACTACACTACGAGCAGTACTTC. Translation: CASRSLHYEQYF.

The chain is built from TRBV19 and TRBJ1-1; D ambiguous. Germline CDR1 LNHDA, CDR2 SQIVND (reference sequence). The CDR3 runs 14 residues. Trimming left V 7 bases short and J 1 base short, with 13 bases between. Here the CDR3 reads CASKTDGENTEAFF. CDR3 nucleotide sequence: TGTGCCAGTAAAACTGACGGGGAGAACACTGAAGCTTTCTTT.

For the CDR3, the DNA is TGTGCCAGCAGCCTTAGACAGGGAACAGATACGCAGTATTTT. Its translation: CASSLRQGTDTQYF. The chain uses TRBV7-9 and TRBJ2-3; 7 positions agree with TRBD1. The germline V gene encodes CDR1 SEHNR and CDR2 FQNEAQ (reference sequence). There are 14 residues in the CDR3. Trimming at V came to 5 bases and at J to 3 bases, leaving 5 bases not matched to a gene.

This clone was seen a handful of times. J is TRBJ2-7 and V is TRBV5-4; D ambiguous. The CDR3 is 13 residues long. The germline V gene encodes CDR1 SGHNT and CDR2 YYREEE (reference sequence). The ends were cut back, 2 bases at V and 0 bases at J, with 6 bases in the middle. This CDR3 reads CASSFESSYEQYF. CDR3 coding DNA: TGTGCCAGCAGCTTTGAGAGCTCCTACGAGCAGTACTTC.

This rearrangement joins TRBV15 to TRBJ2-7; TRBD2 might be the D (5 bases). V was cut by 1 base and J by 0 bases, with 10 bases left in between. The CDR3 is made up of 15 amino acids. Germline V CDR1 and CDR2: LNHNV, YYDKDF (reference sequence). The CDR3 loop reads CATSRGGISSYEQYF. CDR3 DNA: TGTGCCACCAGCAGAGGAGGGATCAGCTCCTACGAGCAGTACTTC.

This rearrangement joins TRBV9 to TRBJ2-5; no clear D gene. Matching the DNA end better, TRBJ2-7 makes the J call doubtful. Per the germline V gene, CDR1 is SGDLS and CDR2 is YYNGEE. This CDR3 spans 14 amino acids. CDR3 residues: CASSERPSWGEQYF. CDR3 nucleotide sequence: TGTGCCAGCAGCGAGCGCCCATCCTGGGGCGAGCAGTACTTC.

The genes are TRBV29-1 and TRBJ2-7; tentative D call: TRBD1 (7 bases). The CDR3 is made up of 14 amino acids. Germline lookup yields CDR1 SQVTM and CDR2 ANQGSEA. V was trimmed by 4 bases and J by 3 bases, leaving 16 bases between them. CDR3 sequence: CSVGGDSLVYEQYF. The CDR3 bases are TGCAGCGTTGGGGGGGACAGCCTTGTCTACGAGCAGTACTTC.

The chain links TRBV18 to TRBJ1-4; the D gene is possibly TRBD1 (5 bases). V was trimmed by 3 bases and J by 4 bases, leaving 15 bases between them. Germline lookup yields CDR1 KGHSH and CDR2 LQKENI. The CDR3 runs 16 residues. The CDR3 reads CASSPPGGRRNEKLFF. In DNA, the CDR3 is TGTGCCAGCTCACCTCCCGGGGGGAGACGTAATGAAAAACTGTTTTTT.

The chain combines TRBV7-3 with TRBJ2-2; possible D gene TRBD2, 5 bases. The V gene lost 2 bases and the J gene lost 2 bases, with 12 bases spanning the gap. Germline CDR1 is SGHTA and CDR2 is FQGTGA. This CDR3 is 16 amino acids long. CDR3: CASSLRGIGNTGELFF. The CDR3 region has the DNA TGTGCCAGCAGCTTACGGGGTATCGGCAACACCGGGGAGCTGTTTTTT.

This clone was found a few times. The genes are TRBV6-6 and TRBJ1-4; unclear D gene. V dropped 10 bases and J dropped 8 bases, with 23 bases sitting between them. The CDR3 covers 15 residues. Germline assignment: CDR1 MNHNY and CDR2 SVGAGI (reference sequence). CDR3 coding DNA: TGTGCCATCGGGAGATCGGGGATGAAAGGGGAAAAACTGTTTTTT. This gives the protein CAIGRSGMKGEKLFF.

This sequence joins TRBV9 and TRBJ2-1, with D maybe TRBD2 (6 bases). The CDR3 totals 14 residues. Germline V gene lookup returns CDR1 SGDLS and CDR2 YYNGEE. V lost 2 bases and J lost 10, with 16 bases in between. Here the CDR3 DNA reads TGTGCCAGCAGCGTGGCCCCTCTAGCGAGCGAGCAGTTCTTC. This translates into CASSVAPLASEQFF.

This clone was seen only once. This chain links TRBV27 with TRBJ2-5, with 11 bases matching TRBD2. V lost 5 bases and J lost 5; bases outside the gene matches: 7. Germline V CDR1 and CDR2: MNHEY, SMNVEV (reference sequence). CDR3 size: 15 residues. The CDR3 DNA is TGTGCCAGCAGTCCCGGGACTAGCGGAGGGGAGACCCAGTACTTC. Translated: CASSPGTSGGETQYF.

V is TRBV5-8 and J is TRBJ2-2; D call uncertain. There are 15 residues in the CDR3. Between the trimmed V and J ends, which lost 5 bases and 4 bases, there was a span of 15 bases. From germline, CDR1 is SGHTS and CDR2 YDEGEE. The CDR3: CASSLKLFFTGELFF. The DNA of the CDR3 is TGTGCCAGCAGTTTGAAGCTCTTCTTCACCGGGGAGCTGTTTTTT.

The chain employs TRBV2 and TRBJ2-1; 10 bases match TRBD2. CDR1 and CDR2 from the germline V gene are SNHLY and FYNNEI. J gave up 7 bases and V 7 bases, and 10 bases lay outside the gene matches. This CDR3 comprises 15 residues. Here the CDR3 reads CASTPLAGVENEQFF. DNA of the CDR3: TGTGCCAGCACCCCCCTAGCGGGAGTGGAGAATGAGCAGTTCTTC.

The V call is TRBV6-6, the J call TRBJ1-3, with 9 bases aligning to TRBD1. Germline V gives CDR1 MNHNY, CDR2 SVGAGI (reference sequence). This CDR3 has 15 residues. V trimming: 6 bases; J trimming: 4 bases; junction bases outside the gene matches: 7. For the CDR3, the DNA is TGTGCCAGCAGCCTCCGGGACAGGGTAGGAAACACCATATATTTT. Protein sequence: CASSLRDRVGNTIYF.